This T cell receptor (beta chain) was sequenced during a study of blood T cell repertoires in COVID-19. On the study more broadly: The cDNA or gDNA used as material had been derived from T cells, B-cell-depleted T cells, or PBMCs.

Germline V gene sequence: CDR1 MGHDK, CDR2 SYGVNS. The CDR3 is 15 amino acids. The trim removed 5 bases at V and 0 bases at J, leaving 3 bases unmatched. Sequencing used immunoSEQ multiplex PCR; TCRdb keeps in-frame clones, though not all of them. The sample lists under 300,000 clones, approximately 91% occurring once. The clonotype comes from a woman between 40 and 55 years old with acute COVID-19. Sample: PBMCs or T cells enriched from blood (not recorded which). This rearrangement joins TRBV25-1 to TRBJ1-4, with TRBD1 matching over 7 bases. CDR3 coding DNA: TGTGCCAGCAGTAAGGGACAGACAACTAATGAAAAACTGTTTTTT. This gives the protein CASSKGQTTNEKLFF.